This paragraph covers one TCR beta chain sequence. The antigen remains unidentified. The sample is drawn from a study of cytotoxic CD8 clonotypes in ibrutinib-treated CLL. TCR beta library input comprised roughly 1.8 micrograms of genomic DNA from cryopreserved PBMCs. TCRdb's copy holds only in-frame clones and misses some; the assay was immunoSEQ multiplex PCR. The data contain 12,000 or so clones, 65% to 85% of them singletons. The germline V and J ends were trimmed by 4 bases and 1 base, with 8 bases remaining between them. This CDR3 region has 14 residues. Germline-derived CDR1 and CDR2 are SGHDN and FVKESK. Study-wide results and caveats: Circulating CD8+ T-cell counts were tracked by baseline clonality, which exceeded that of age-matched healthy donors.

The rearrangement links TRBV14 to TRBJ2-1; no clear D. The receptor was derived from a human donor with chronic lymphocytic leukemia. This specimen was PBMCs, taken at disease progression, from a patient treated with ibrutinib. CDR3 region: CASSPERSYNEQFF. CDR3 coding DNA: TGTGCCAGCAGCCCGGAGAGGTCCTACAATGAGCAGTTCTTC. The variable domain in full, with the rest retrieved from reference TRBV14 and TRBJ2-1, is EAGVTQFPSHSVIEKGQTVTLRCDPISGHDNLYWYRRVMGKEIKFLLHFVKESKQDESGMPNNRFLAERTGGTYSTLKVQPAELEDSGVYFCASSPERSYNEQFFGPGTRLTVL.